The 30 T cell receptor beta chains below were found in one sample sequenced in a study of blood T cells in healthy people across ages (dated by TCRdb to between 2014 and 2017). Library preparation employed 5' RACE. The instrument given in TCRdb is Illumina HiSeq 2500. A second PCR of roughly 6 to 11 cycles was performed with a sample-barcoded 5' primer and a J-beta primer mix. Through fastp at Q25 and MiXCR, TCRdb rebuilt clones from the public reads, retaining in-frame beta chains. Rows matching on CDR3 protein sequence are summarized as one entry with the most common DNA and genes. The sample table records over 600,000 distinct CDR3 sequences; around 21% of these occur just once. 3.5% to 4% of the sample is held by the ten biggest clonotypes. Sequencing was done on a sample of blood. All receptors come from a man between 65 and 80 years old in good health.

This clonotype occurred a few times. This chain connects TRBV20-1 to TRBJ2-5, with D maybe TRBD1 (6 bases). TRBJ2-1 explains the end of the DNA better; the J call may be wrong. This CDR3 comprises 15 residues. The germline V gene has CDR1 DFQATT and CDR2 SNEGSKA (reference sequence). The CDR3 region has the DNA TGCAGTGCTAGAGATCTGGGGGCTGGAAGTGCGGAGCAGTTCTTC. Its protein is CSARDLGAGSAEQFF.

Only a few counts were recorded for this clonotype. The rearrangement links TRBV20-1 to TRBJ2-5; a possible D gene is TRBD1 (5 bases). The end of the DNA fits TRBJ2-1 better, so the J call may be wrong. Germline loops: CDR1 DFQATT, CDR2 SNEGSKA (reference sequence). This CDR3 contains 12 residues. This CDR3 is CSASSRVDEQFF. The CDR3 DNA reads TGCAGTGCTAGTAGCAGGGTAGATGAGCAGTTCTTC.

CDR3 sequence reads: CSGTVVDGFYGYTF. CDR3 bases: TGCAGCGGGACCGTTGTGGACGGATTCTATGGCTACACCTTC. This chain connects TRBV29-1 to TRBJ1-2; D is uncertain. CDR1 and CDR2 (germline): SQVTM, ANQGSEA. The V gene lost 7 bases and the J gene lost 4 bases, with 19 bases spanning the gap. The CDR3 is made up of 14 amino acids.

V is TRBV20-1 and J is TRBJ2-1; 8 nucleotides agree with TRBD1. There are 13 residues in the CDR3. In germline, CDR1 is DFQATT, CDR2 SNEGSKA (reference sequence). CDR3 nucleotides: TGCAGCGCGACAGGGGTCAGGTACAATGAGCAGTTCTTC. It specifies CSATGVRYNEQFF.

On this clonotype itself: A read error may account for a junction end that differs from germline. Here the CDR3 DNA reads TGTTCCAGCAGCCCTAGGGGACCACCCTACGAGCAGTACTTC. It translates to CSSSPRGPPYEQYF. V usage is TRBV6-5 and J usage is TRBJ2-7; either TRBD1 or TRBD2 may supply D (5 bases each). There are 14 residues in the CDR3. CDR1 is MNHEY and CDR2 is SVGAGI in the germline V gene.

Comments on this clonotype: This may arise from a read error, as a much more abundant clone is one base away. The V gene is TRBV9, the J gene TRBJ2-7; 9 bases line up with TRBD1. Germline CDR1 SGDLS, CDR2 YYNGEE. The CDR3 contains 17 residues. The CDR3 bases are TGTGCCAGCAGCGTATCCGCCCCCGACAGGGGGAACTACGAGCACTACTTC. Protein sequence: CASSVSAPDRGNYEHYF. Variable domain in full (rest from reference TRBV9 and TRBJ2-7): DSGVTQTPKHLITATGQRVTLRCSPRSGDLSVYWYQQSLDQGLQFLIQYYNGEERAKGNILERFSAQQFPDLHSELNLSSLELGDSALYFCASSVSAPDRGNYEHYFGPGTRLTVT.

In its sample, this clonotype was seen a few times. The DNA of the CDR3 is TGTGCCAGCAGATGGGAGTTCGGGGAGACCCAGTACTTC. Translating it yields CASRWEFGETQYF. This chain links TRBV25-1 with TRBJ2-5; D possibly corresponds to TRBD2 (5 bases). CDR1 MGHDK and CDR2 SYGVNS come from the germline V gene. The V end lost 6 bases, the J end lost 5 bases, and 13 bases lay between the germline ends. The length of the CDR3 is 13 residues.

The table lists this clonotype with many counts. This sequence joins TRBV7-9 and TRBJ2-7; D uncertain. The germline V gene has CDR1 SEHNR and CDR2 FQNEAQ (reference sequence). Trimming left V 8 bases short and J 1 base short, with 18 bases between. This CDR3 has 15 amino acids. CDR3 loop: CASGTINQASYEQYF. CDR3 in DNA: TGTGCCAGCGGTACAATAAATCAGGCATCCTACGAGCAGTACTTC.

Details on this clonotype: This may arise from a read error, as a much more abundant clone is one base away. The chain combines TRBV6-5 with TRBJ1-4, with unresolved D. Trimming removed 4 bases at V and 6 bases at J, with 6 bases between. This CDR3 is built from 12 residues. Germline CDR1 and CDR2: MNHEY and SVGAGI. The CDR3 reads CASSSNDEKLFF. The CDR3, as DNA: TGTGCCAGCAGTTCCAATGATGAAAAACTGTTTTTT.

This clonotype was recorded many times. The chain links TRBV12-3 or TRBV12-4 to TRBJ2-1; 7 bases align to TRBD1. Germline trimming cut 2 bases from V and 6 bases from J; bases unmatched to any gene: 10. This CDR3 is 16 amino acids long. CDR3 nucleotide sequence: TGTGCCAGCAGTTTAATGATAGGGGGCTCGAGCAATGAGCAGTTCTTC. Translation: CASSLMIGGSSNEQFF.

This clonotype appeared a single time. The chain couples TRBV20-1 to TRBJ1-1; maybe TRBD1 (6 bases). Trimming pared 3 bases from V and 0 bases from J, leaving 14 bases between. The CDR3 sequence is 15 residues long. Germline CDR1 DFQATT, CDR2 SNEGSKA (reference sequence). CDR3 in DNA: TGCAGTGCTAGCCGTTGGGGGGCCATGAACACTGAAGCTTTCTTT. This gives the protein CSASRWGAMNTEAFF.

This clonotype has just a few counts. A read error is possible here, since a much larger clone lies one base away. The J gene is TRBJ2-2, the V gene TRBV5-1; D may match TRBD1 or TRBD2 (6 bases each). The V gene's germline CDR1 is SGHRS and CDR2 YFSETQ. The CDR3 covers 13 residues. CDR3 sequence (DNA): TGCGCCAGCAGCCGCGGGGACACCGGGGGGCTGTTTTTT. Its translation is CASSRGDTGGLFF.

The chain carries TRBV12-3 or TRBV12-4 and TRBJ2-1, with 8 bases that match TRBD1. Germline trimming cut 6 bases from V and 6 bases from J; bases unmatched to any gene: 10. CDR3 length equals 15 residues. DNA of the CDR3: TGTGCCAGCAGCTCAGACAGGGGTCCCTGCAATGAGCAGTTCTTC. Translating gives CASSSDRGPCNEQFF.

The chain links TRBV12-3 or TRBV12-4 to TRBJ2-1; 7 bases match TRBD2. The V gene end was trimmed by 3 bases and the J gene end by 5 bases; junction bases not matched to a gene: 7. The CDR3 contains 15 residues. The CDR3 spells CASSFPLAFNNEQFF. In DNA form, the CDR3 reads TGTGCCAGCAGTTTTCCACTAGCGTTTAACAATGAGCAGTTCTTC.

Many counts were recorded for this clonotype. This chain joins TRBV6-2 or TRBV6-3 and TRBJ2-3; 8 positions match TRBD2. V shed 6 bases and J 7 bases; nucleotides not matched to a gene: 15. The CDR3 is made up of 16 amino acids. The germline V gene encodes CDR1 MNHEY and CDR2 SVGEGT. CDR3 protein: CASRLSPGLGAYTQYF. DNA of the CDR3: TGTGCCAGCAGACTCTCTCCGGGACTAGGCGCATATACGCAGTATTTT.

The V gene is TRBV11-2, the J gene TRBJ2-7; TRBD2 matches 7 bases. Germline lookup yields CDR1 SGHAT and CDR2 FQNNGV. V lost 1 base to trimming and J lost 5 bases; unmatched junction nucleotides: 8. The CDR3 spans 15 residues. CDR3 region: CASSLGGRELDEQYF. Written as DNA, the CDR3 is TGTGCCAGCAGCTTAGGTGGGCGGGAGTTAGACGAGCAGTACTTC.

CDR3 sequence: CASSQGLAGGEQYF. For the CDR3, the DNA is TGTGCCAGCAGCCAGGGACTAGCGGGAGGCGAGCAGTACTTC. The rearrangement links TRBV3-1 to TRBJ2-7; 15 nucleotides line up with TRBD2. The V segment lost 3 bases and the J segment 6 bases; nucleotides outside the gene matches: 0. CDR1 and CDR2 (germline): LGHDT, YNNKEL (reference sequence). This CDR3 region has 14 residues.

Only a few counts were recorded for this clonotype. The rearrangement uses TRBV28 and TRBJ2-7, with a tentative D call TRBD2 (5 bases). There are 14 residues in the CDR3. Looked up from germline, CDR1 is MDHEN and CDR2 is SYDVKM. V was cut by 1 base and J by 1 base, with 8 bases left in between. CDR3 region: CASSLSPGSYEQYF. The CDR3 DNA sequence: TGTGCCAGCAGTTTATCCCCGGGGTCCTACGAGCAGTACTTC.

The chain employs TRBV14 and TRBJ2-7, with D maybe TRBD1 (6 bases). The CDR3 totals 16 residues. The V end lost 2 bases, the J end lost 2 bases, and 16 bases lay between the germline ends. Germline V gene sequence: CDR1 SGHDN, CDR2 FVKESK. In DNA form, the CDR3 reads TGTGCCAGCAGCCAAAAATCGGTACAGGGCGCCTACGAGCAGTACTTC. This translates into CASSQKSVQGAYEQYF.

This clonotype was observed many times. The rearrangement joins TRBV12-3 or TRBV12-4 to TRBJ1-1; TRBD1 agrees at 8 bases. The CDR3 contains 14 residues. The trim removed 5 bases at V and 0 bases at J, leaving 2 bases unmatched. The CDR3 loop is CASSRQGLNTEAFF. In nucleotides, the CDR3 is TGTGCCAGCAGTCGACAGGGGCTGAACACTGAAGCTTTCTTT.

The gene calls are TRBV15 and TRBJ2-1; no reliable D call. The J call may be in error: the DNA end matches TRBJ2-7 better. This CDR3 is built from 14 residues. Germline V gene sequence: CDR1 LNHNV, CDR2 YYDKDF (reference sequence). The CDR3 bases are TGTGCCACCAGCAGAGATGGTCGGTTAGGGGAGCAGTACTTC. Amino acids: CATSRDGRLGEQYF.

This clonotype was observed a few times. The chain is built from TRBV5-1 and TRBJ2-5; D uncertain. The CDR3 contains 15 residues. CDR1 is SGHRS and CDR2 is YFSETQ in the germline V gene. Trimming removed 4 bases at V and 5 bases at J, with 18 bases between. CDR3 amino acids: CASSTGAGLTETQYF. As DNA, the CDR3 is TGCGCCAGCAGCACTGGAGCAGGATTGACGGAGACCCAGTACTTC.

The sample holds many counts of this clonotype. The CDR3, as DNA: TGTGCCAGCAGCTTGGCCCTGGGTGTGGGCATTCAGTACTTC. This encodes CASSLALGVGIQYF. This chain connects TRBV5-6 to TRBJ2-4; the D is unclear. The V gene lost 0 bases and the J gene lost 9 bases, with 13 bases spanning the gap. The CDR3 contains 14 residues. Germline assignment: CDR1 SGHDT and CDR2 YYEEEE.

This clonotype turned up a few times. The chain combines TRBV6-1 with TRBJ1-6; the match to TRBD1 covers 7 bases. The CDR3 sequence is 14 residues long. V shed 3 bases, J shed 8 bases, and the junction held 4 bases outside the gene matches. CDR1 and CDR2 from the germline V gene are MNHNS and SASEGT. CDR3 residues: CASSDGQEDSPLHF. The CDR3 DNA reads as TGTGCCAGCAGTGACGGACAGGAAGATTCACCCCTCCACTTT.

The CDR3 is CASSPQGGNEQFF. The CDR3 DNA is TGTGCCAGCAGCCCCCAGGGTGGCAATGAGCAGTTCTTC. The chain carries TRBV7-3 and TRBJ2-5, with a tentative D call TRBD1 (5 bases). The J call may not be correct, given that the DNA end is closer to TRBJ2-1. The CDR3 runs to 13 residues. Germline V gene lookup returns CDR1 SGHTA and CDR2 FQGTGA.

This clonotype came up once. The chain is built from TRBV28 and TRBJ2-7, with D perhaps TRBD1 (5 bases). There are 16 residues in the CDR3. Germline CDR1 is MDHEN and CDR2 is SYDVKM. Trimming left V 3 bases short and J 1 base short, with 16 bases between. CDR3 DNA sequence: TGTGCCAGCAGTTTGCCAACAGGTGCCACTTCCTACGAGCAGTACTTC. Protein: CASSLPTGATSYEQYF.

The rearrangement joins TRBV18 to TRBJ2-1; 9 positions agree with TRBD1. The DNA end is a closer match to TRBJ2-7, so the J assignment may be wrong. In germline, CDR1 is KGHSH, CDR2 LQKENI. The length of the CDR3 is 16 residues. CDR3 sequence: CASSPQVGQGLHEQYF. The CDR3 coding sequence is TGTGCCAGCTCACCACAGGTCGGACAGGGGCTTCACGAGCAGTACTTC.

The chain uses TRBV10-3 and TRBJ2-3, with D hard to call. Germline lookup yields CDR1 ENHRY and CDR2 SYGVKD. This CDR3 contains 13 residues. Trimming stripped 3 bases from V and 6 bases from J, with 10 bases between. As DNA, the CDR3 is TGTGCCATCAGTGACGGCCCCAGGGATACGCAGTATTTT. This translates into CAISDGPRDTQYF.

This clonotype has more than one count but fewer than ten. This chain connects TRBV5-1 to TRBJ2-5; a weak D match, TRBD1 (6 bases). This CDR3 contains 14 residues. Germline V CDR1 and CDR2: SGHRS, YFSETQ. V lost 2 bases and J 5 bases, leaving 13 bases between the germline ends. CDR3 sequence (DNA): TGCGCCAGCAGCTTTTTACAGGGTGGGGAGACCCAGTACTTC. It encodes CASSFLQGGETQYF.

The genes are TRBV6-1 and TRBJ2-1; D possibly uses TRBD1 or TRBD2 (5 bases each). V lost 6 bases and J lost 0, with 18 bases in between. CDR1 is MNHNS, CDR2 SASEGT, per germline. This CDR3 comprises 17 residues. CDR3 loop: CASSSGQKESSYNEQFF. CDR3 bases: TGTGCCAGCAGCTCGGGGCAAAAGGAGAGCTCCTACAATGAGCAGTTCTTC.